These T cell receptor beta chains were read from a single sample in a study of PD-L1 blockade in urothelial cancer. Data came from immunoSEQ multiplex PCR; TCRdb stores just in-frame clones and leaves some out. The sample holds roughly 100,000 clones; approximately 85% are singletons and the top ten take about 2.4%. The sample was PBMCs, taken around atezolizumab (anti-PD-L1) treatment. The receptors shown here come from a man in his forties or fifties with urothelial cancer. The CDR3 runs from the conserved cysteine through the conserved F or W. The order of the fields is clone size, V gene, J gene, D gene, CDR3 DNA, CDR3 protein. The D gene is left open where the match is weak. Clone size is given for some rows only: seen once, a few or many times, or a class if the clone is expanded.

size: .; V: TRBV15; J: TRBJ1-3; D: .; DNA: TGTGCCACCAGGGCGGGAGGCCCTGGAAACACCATATATTTT; CDR3: CATRAGGPGNTIYF
size: .; V: TRBV5-8; J: TRBJ2-7; D: TRBD2; DNA: TGTGCCAGCAGCGTCAGTAGCGGGAGCTTGTACGAGCAGTACTTC; CDR3: CASSVSSGSLYEQYF
size: .; V: TRBV2; J: TRBJ2-2; D: TRBD2; DNA: TGTGCCAGCAGGGACTGGGACTACGGGTCCGGGGAGCTGTTTTTT; CDR3: CASRDWDYGSGELFF
size: once; V: TRBV5-6; J: TRBJ2-1; D: .; DNA: TGTGCCAGCTTTAAGAGGGAGAGCTCCTACAATGAGCAGTTCTTC; CDR3: CASFKRESSYNEQFF
size: .; V: TRBV5-1; J: TRBJ1-2; D: TRBD1; DNA: TGCGCCAGCAGCTATGCGGACCGGGACAGGCCTCCCGGGGGCACCTTC; CDR3: CASSYADRDRPPGGTF
size: .; V: TRBV5-6; J: TRBJ1-2; D: .; DNA: TGTGCCAGCAGCTCGAACTATGGCTACACCTTC; CDR3: CASSSNYGYTF
size: .; V: TRBV6-5; J: TRBJ1-1; D: .; DNA: TGTGCCAGCAGGGGGGGGCTGGGCACTGAAGCTTTCTTT; CDR3: CASRGGLGTEAFF
size: .; V: TRBV5-1; J: TRBJ2-2; D: .; DNA: TGCGCCAGCAGCTTCCGGACAGCTCTTTTGAACACCGGGGAGCTGTTTTTT; CDR3: CASSFRTALLNTGELFF
size: .; V: TRBV27; J: TRBJ2-5; D: TRBD2; DNA: TGTGCCAGCAGTTTCGCTAGCGGGAGAGAGACCCAGTACTTC; CDR3: CASSFASGRETQYF
size: many; V: TRBV30; J: TRBJ2-7; D: TRBD1; DNA: TGTGCCTGGGTGCCAGGACAGGGGGCAAGGGAGCAGTACTTC; CDR3: CAWVPGQGAREQYF
size: .; V: TRBV18; J: TRBJ1-4; D: TRBD1; DNA: TGTGCCAGCTCACCCTCCGGGACAGGGCTCCAAAAACTGTTTTTT; CDR3: CASSPSGTGLQKLFF
size: .; V: TRBV5-4; J: TRBJ2-7; D: TRBD1; DNA: TGTGCCAGCAGCGCGGGACAGGGGAAGGGGGAGCAGTACTTC; CDR3: CASSAGQGKGEQYF
size: few; V: TRBV7-6; J: TRBJ2-5; D: TRBD1; DNA: TGTGCCAGCAGCTTAGCGACAGGGCGGGAGACCCAGTACTTC; CDR3: CASSLATGRETQYF
size: .; V: TRBV7-9; J: TRBJ2-1; D: .; DNA: TGTGCCAGCAGCTTAGCGGCCGGCCAGGCTGAGCAGTTCTTC; CDR3: CASSLAAGQAEQFF
size: .; V: TRBV7-9; J: TRBJ2-7; D: .; DNA: TGTGCCAGCAGCTTAGTTGTATCCGAGCAGTACTTC; CDR3: CASSLVVSEQYF
size: .; V: TRBV19; J: TRBJ1-1; D: TRBD1; DNA: TGTGCCAGTAAACTACAGGGGTTCGGGACTGAAGCTTTCTTT; CDR3: CASKLQGFGTEAFF
size: .; V: TRBV6-5; J: TRBJ1-2; D: .; DNA: TGTGCCAGCAGTTATGGACAACGCTATGGCTACACCTTC; CDR3: CASSYGQRYGYTF
size: .; V: TRBV19; J: TRBJ1-3; D: .; DNA: TGTGCCACCATACCTCAGGGGAATCCTGGAAACACCATATATTTT; CDR3: CATIPQGNPGNTIYF
size: .; V: TRBV10-3; J: TRBJ2-7; D: .; DNA: TGTGCCATCAGCACCAATCGTCTTAGCGAGCAGTACTTC; CDR3: CAISTNRLSEQYF
size: .; V: TRBV27; J: TRBJ1-5; D: TRBD1; DNA: TGTGCCAGCAGTCGGACAGGGTTTCAGCCCCAGCATTTT; CDR3: CASSRTGFQPQHF
size: .; V: TRBV4-1; J: TRBJ2-4; D: TRBD1; DNA: TGCGCCAGCAGCCAAGAACTGGGACAGGTCCTGTTC; CDR3: CASSQELGQVLF
size: .; V: TRBV2; J: TRBJ2-5; D: .; DNA: TGTGCCAGCAGTGAAGCCAAGACCCAGTACTTC; CDR3: CASSEAKTQYF
size: .; V: TRBV7-9; J: TRBJ2-5; D: .; DNA: TGTGCCAGCAGCTTAATAGCGTTGGGGGCGCAAGAGACCCAGTACTTC; CDR3: CASSLIALGAQETQYF
size: .; V: TRBV5-1; J: TRBJ2-1; D: .; DNA: TGCGCCAGCAGCCCCGACAGAGATGAGCAGTTCTTC; CDR3: CASSPDRDEQFF
size: .; V: TRBV6-5; J: TRBJ1-1; D: .; DNA: TGTGCCAGCAGTTCCCTCACATCCGAAGCTTTCTTT; CDR3: CASSSLTSEAFF
size: .; V: TRBV7-9; J: TRBJ2-1; D: .; DNA: TGTGCCAGCAGCTTACTAGCCAAAAATGAGCAGTTCTTC; CDR3: CASSLLAKNEQFF
size: .; V: TRBV14; J: TRBJ2-2; D: TRBD2; DNA: TGTGCCAGCAGCCAAGTGGCGGGAGCTCGTACCGGGGAGCTGTTTTTT; CDR3: CASSQVAGARTGELFF
size: .; V: TRBV10-1; J: TRBJ2-2; D: TRBD2; DNA: TGCGCCAGCAGTGAGGTAGCGGGGGCCGGGGAGCTGTTTTTT; CDR3: CASSEVAGAGELFF
size: .; V: TRBV7-3; J: TRBJ2-7; D: TRBD1; DNA: TGTGCCAGCAGCTTTCAAGCCGGGACAGGGTTAAACGAGCAGTACTTC; CDR3: CASSFQAGTGLNEQYF
size: .; V: TRBV27; J: TRBJ1-2; D: TRBD1; DNA: TGTGCCAGCAGTTCCGCTGGGACAGGGGGCGGAAGCTACACCTTC; CDR3: CASSSAGTGGGSYTF
size: once; V: TRBV4-2; J: TRBJ1-4; D: TRBD1; DNA: TGTGCCAGCAGCCCATCCCCCCCAGGGGGAACTAATGAAAAACTGTTTTTT; CDR3: CASSPSPPGGTNEKLFF
size: .; V: TRBV5-1; J: TRBJ2-5; D: TRBD2; DNA: TGCGCCAGCAGCTTCCGATCCAAGCTAGCGGACCAAGAGACCCAGTACTTC; CDR3: CASSFRSKLADQETQYF
size: .; V: TRBV10-3; J: TRBJ2-3; D: .; DNA: TGTGCCATCAGGACTGACACAGATACGCAGTATTTT; CDR3: CAIRTDTDTQYF
size: .; V: TRBV30; J: TRBJ2-1; D: TRBD2; DNA: TGTGCCTGGAGTGCTCTAGCGGGGTACAATGAGCAGTTCTTC; CDR3: CAWSALAGYNEQFF
size: few; V: TRBV27; J: TRBJ1-5; D: TRBD1; DNA: TGTGCCAGCAGGGACAGGTATAATCAGCCCCAGCATTTT; CDR3: CASRDRYNQPQHF
size: .; V: TRBV4-1; J: TRBJ1-4; D: TRBD1; DNA: TGCGCCAGCAGCCAACAAGACAGGGCTTATGAAAAACTGTTTTTT; CDR3: CASSQQDRAYEKLFF
size: .; V: TRBV5-5; J: TRBJ1-2; D: TRBD1; DNA: TGTGCCAGCAGCGGCGGACAGGGGGCCGACTATGGCTACACCTTC; CDR3: CASSGGQGADYGYTF
size: once; V: TRBV29-1; J: TRBJ2-1; D: .; DNA: TGCAGCGTTGAAGATCGTTTGGGCACAGGGCAAGCGTACAATGAGCAGTTCTTC; CDR3: CSVEDRLGTGQAYNEQFF
size: few; V: TRBV7-8; J: TRBJ2-7; D: .; DNA: TGTGCCAGCAGCTTAGATCTGGGAGTAATCTACGAGCAGTACTTC; CDR3: CASSLDLGVIYEQYF
size: .; V: TRBV9; J: TRBJ2-7; D: .; DNA: TGTGCCAGCAGCGCAAATTCTAGGGGCGAGCAGTACTTC; CDR3: CASSANSRGEQYF
size: few; V: TRBV27; J: TRBJ1-2; D: TRBD1; DNA: TGTGCCACTCGGACAGGGAACCATGGCTACACCTTC; CDR3: CATRTGNHGYTF
size: .; V: TRBV5-6; J: TRBJ1-5; D: .; DNA: TGTGCCAGCAGCTTGTACCGCGCGGGGCGCGGCCAGCCCCAGCATTTT; CDR3: CASSLYRAGRGQPQHF
size: .; V: TRBV19; J: TRBJ2-1; D: TRBD2; DNA: TGTGCCAGTAGTATCGGACTAGTAGGTGAGCAGTTCTTC; CDR3: CASSIGLVGEQFF
size: once; V: TRBV7-9; J: TRBJ2-7; D: TRBD1; DNA: TGTGCCAGCAGCTTAGGAGGGACAGCCTACGAGCAGTACTTC; CDR3: CASSLGGTAYEQYF
size: once; V: TRBV9; J: TRBJ1-2; D: .; DNA: TGTGCCAGCAGCGACCAACTCCTCCCACGGGGTGGCTACACCTTC; CDR3: CASSDQLLPRGGYTF